Below, 24 T cell receptor beta chains from the same sample are listed, as sequenced in a study of cytomegalovirus exposure and HLA in healthy donors. Primers included in the PCR were 60 Vbeta and 13 Jbeta primers. The protocol was immunoSEQ multiplex PCR, while the TCRdb copy is restricted to in-frame clones and leaves out a portion. The sample has approximately 86,000 clones; roughly three quarters are singletons. The sequencing input was PBMCs. The receptors derive from a man aged 35 to 55 in good health and CMV-seronegative.

The V gene is TRBV5-5, the J gene TRBJ1-2; 8 nucleotides line up with TRBD1. The CDR3 is 14 amino acids. Unmatched junction bases numbered 4, after V lost 4 bases and J lost 2 bases. Per the germline V gene, CDR1 is SGHKS and CDR2 is YYEKEE (reference sequence). CDR3: CASSPTGGNYGYTF. As DNA, the CDR3 is TGTGCCAGCAGCCCTACAGGGGGAAACTATGGCTACACCTTC.

In this sample, this clone turned up a few times. V is TRBV9 and J is TRBJ2-7, with 11 bases identical to TRBD2. CDR1 is SGDLS, CDR2 YYNGEE, per germline. The V gene end was trimmed by 3 bases and the J gene end by 6 bases; junction bases not matched to a gene: 14. The length of the CDR3 is 17 residues. The CDR3 spells CASSEGTFSGGAREQYF. The DNA for the CDR3 is TGTGCCAGCAGCGAGGGGACCTTTAGCGGGGGGGCTCGCGAGCAGTACTTC.

The chain carries TRBV4-3 and TRBJ2-3, with D possibly being TRBD1 (6 bases). The CDR3 is made up of 16 amino acids. The V end was cut by 0 bases, the J end by 6 bases, with 16 bases between. The germline V gene has CDR1 LGHNA and CDR2 YSLEER. The CDR3 loop is CASSQDPRTDRDTQYF. Here the CDR3 DNA reads TGCGCCAGCAGCCAAGATCCCAGGACAGACCGGGATACGCAGTATTTT.

The gene calls are TRBV7-2 and TRBJ2-7, with D possibly TRBD1 on 6 matching bases. CDR1 is SGHTA and CDR2 is FQGNSA in the germline V gene. The CDR3 covers 12 residues. The germline V and J ends were trimmed by 0 bases and 7 bases, with 7 bases remaining between them. In DNA, the CDR3 is TGTGCCAGCAGCTTAGCGAGGGGGGAGCAGTACTTC. Translated, it gives CASSLARGEQYF.

The chain couples TRBV20-1 to TRBJ1-4, with no clear D. The CDR3 has 11 residues. Trimming took off 8 bases at V and 4 bases at J, with 8 bases between the two ends. Germline V gene data show CDR1 as DFQATT and CDR2 as SNEGSKA (reference sequence). The CDR3, as DNA: TGCAGTAGATGGAGTAATGAAAAACTGTTTTTT. Protein product: CSRWSNEKLFF.

The chain joins TRBV5-6 to TRBJ1-5, with D perhaps matching TRBD1 (6 bases). V was trimmed by 4 bases and J by 0 bases, leaving 17 bases between them. Germline-derived CDR1 and CDR2 are SGHDT and YYEEEE. The CDR3 is 17 amino acids. In DNA, the CDR3 is TGTGCCAGCAGCACGACGGGACAAGTGTATAGCAATCAGCCCCAGCATTTT. Its protein is CASSTTGQVYSNQPQHF.

This chain connects TRBV7-2 to TRBJ2-7, with 8 positions matching TRBD1. CDR3 length: 15 amino acids. Germline assignment: CDR1 SGHTA and CDR2 FQGNSA. With V trimmed by 1 base and J by 4 bases, 6 bases remained unmatched. In DNA, the CDR3 is TGTGCCAGCAGCTTAGATGCCAGGGGGCGGTACGAGCAGTACTTC. Encoded protein: CASSLDARGRYEQYF.

The chain recombines TRBV29-1 with TRBJ2-7, with D possibly TRBD1 on 6 matching bases. Deletions cut 7 bases from V and 1 base from J, with 17 bases between. The CDR3 consists of 14 residues. In germline, CDR1 is SQVTM, CDR2 ANQGSEA. The CDR3 DNA follows: TGCAGCGGAAAACAGGGCCAAAATTCCTACGAGCAGTACTTC. Protein sequence: CSGKQGQNSYEQYF.

This rearrangement joins TRBV7-9 to TRBJ1-5, with 9 positions matching TRBD1. The CDR3 sequence is 16 residues long. Germline assignment: CDR1 SEHNR and CDR2 FQNEAQ (reference sequence). V trimming: 4 bases; J trimming: 2 bases; junction bases outside the gene matches: 6. The CDR3 DNA reads TGTGCCAGCAGCTCCGGGACAGGGACGGGCAATCAGCCCCAGCATTTT. Translating gives CASSSGTGTGNQPQHF.

This sequence joins TRBV27 and TRBJ1-4, with D unresolved. Germline V CDR1 and CDR2: MNHEY, SMNVEV (reference sequence). CDR3 size: 15 residues. Trimming took off 6 bases at V and 6 bases at J, with 17 bases between the two ends. The CDR3 region is CASRSRGLLDEKLFF. DNA for the CDR3: TGTGCCAGCAGGTCCCGAGGGCTCCTTGATGAAAAACTGTTTTTT.

The chain recombines TRBV28 with TRBJ1-1, with TRBD1 as a possible D gene (5 bases). Trimming took 2 bases from V and 3 from J, leaving 7 bases between them. CDR1 MDHEN and CDR2 SYDVKM come from the germline V gene. The CDR3 runs to 13 residues. This CDR3 reads CASSLDSYTEAFF. The CDR3 DNA is TGTGCCAGCAGTTTAGACAGTTACACTGAAGCTTTCTTT.

The rearrangement links TRBV9 to TRBJ1-2, with TRBD1 matching over 7 bases. CDR1 and CDR2 (germline): SGDLS, YYNGEE. V lost 0 bases to trimming and J lost 2 bases; unmatched junction nucleotides: 4. The CDR3 runs 15 residues. The CDR3 loop reads CASSVDAGQNYGYTF. DNA for the CDR3: TGTGCCAGCAGCGTAGACGCGGGACAGAACTATGGCTACACCTTC.

The chain carries TRBV28 and TRBJ2-1; D gene uncertain. Between the trimmed V and J ends, which lost 2 bases and 13 bases, there was a span of 9 bases. In germline, CDR1 is MDHEN, CDR2 SYDVKM. This CDR3 is 11 amino acids long. CDR3 loop: CASSLNHFQFF. DNA of the CDR3: TGTGCCAGCAGTTTAAATCACTTCCAGTTCTTC.

V gene TRBV4-2 combines with J gene TRBJ1-1, with 7 bases aligning to TRBD1. The CDR3 loop spans 14 amino acids. CDR1 and CDR2 from the germline V gene are LGHNA and YNFKEQ. V was clipped by 5 bases and J by 3 bases; unmatched bases: 6. The CDR3 DNA follows: TGTGCCAGCAGCATACAGGGGACGGACACTGAAGCTTTCTTT. Its protein product is CASSIQGTDTEAFF.

The chain employs TRBV4-1 and TRBJ2-5, with no clear D. Looked up from germline, CDR1 is MGHRA and CDR2 is YSYEKL. The CDR3 has 15 residues. Trimming cost V 1 base and J 4 bases, with 13 bases left between them. The CDR3 bases are TGCGCCAGCAGCCAAGTCGGAGTACGAACAGAGACCCAGTACTTC. Protein product: CASSQVGVRTETQYF.

In its sample, this clone was seen once. This sequence joins TRBV7-9 and TRBJ1-1, with D perhaps TRBD1 (5 bases). Per the germline V gene, CDR1 is SEHNR and CDR2 is FQNEAQ (reference sequence). The CDR3 consists of 14 residues. V was pared by 5 bases and J by 1 base, with 11 bases between. CDR3 in amino acids: CASSEQAPNTEAFF. CDR3 coding DNA: TGTGCCAGCAGCGAACAGGCGCCGAACACTGAAGCTTTCTTT.

V is TRBV11-2 and J is TRBJ2-2; TRBD2 agrees at 10 bases. CDR1 SGHAT and CDR2 FQNNGV come from the germline V gene. V trimming: 7 bases; J trimming: 4 bases; junction bases outside the gene matches: 9. The CDR3 runs 16 residues. As DNA, the CDR3 is TGTGCCAGCACCTATGGGAGCGGGGGGGTCACCGGGGAGCTGTTTTTT. It translates to CASTYGSGGVTGELFF.

The chain uses TRBV25-1 and TRBJ2-1; no reliable D call. This CDR3 comprises 13 residues. V gave up 8 bases and J gave up 0 bases, with 8 bases separating them. Germline CDR1 is MGHDK and CDR2 is SYGVNS. CDR3 DNA: TGTGCCAGCCTTCAGGACTCCTACAATGAGCAGTTCTTC. As protein: CASLQDSYNEQFF.

This chain links TRBV27 with TRBJ2-1; D may be TRBD2 (7 bases). Germline lookup yields CDR1 MNHEY and CDR2 SMNVEV (reference sequence). The ends were cut back, 5 bases at V and 7 bases at J, with 21 bases in the middle. The CDR3 sequence is 16 residues long. The CDR3 spells CASSAQGGGTLNEQFF. CDR3 DNA sequence: TGTGCCAGCAGTGCACAGGGAGGGGGTACCCTTAATGAGCAGTTCTTC.

The chain has TRBV28 and TRBJ1-4, with D perhaps TRBD1 (5 bases). This CDR3 is 13 amino acids long. Per germline, CDR1 MDHEN and CDR2 SYDVKM. V lost 10 bases and J lost 7, with 16 bases in between. CDR3 in DNA: TGTGCCACCGTCGTGCCGGGGGGTGAAAAACTGTTTTTT. Translated, it gives CATVVPGGEKLFF.

J is TRBJ1-1 and V is TRBV7-6, with TRBD1 matching 9 bases. CDR1 is SGHVS and CDR2 is FNYEAQ in the germline V gene. This CDR3 spans 14 amino acids. J lost 4 bases, V lost 5 bases, and 5 bases had no gene match. The CDR3 DNA reads TGTGCCAGCAGCGGGTTGACAGGGGGCACTGAAGCTTTCTTT. It codes for CASSGLTGGTEAFF. Combining the CDR3 with reference TRBV7-6 and TRBJ1-1 gives the whole variable domain GAGVSQSPRYKVTKRGQDVALRCDPISGHVSLYWYRQALGQGPEFLTYFNYEAQQDKSGLPNDRFSAERPEGSISTLTIQRTEQRDSAMYRCASSGLTGGTEAFFGQGTRLTVV.

The chain has TRBV18 and TRBJ1-5; 7 nucleotides align to TRBD1. V gave up 6 bases and J gave up 4 bases; unmatched junction bases: 9. The V gene's germline CDR1 is KGHSH and CDR2 LQKENI. This CDR3 region has 15 residues. The CDR3 DNA reads TGTGCCAGCTCCCCTCTCGGACAGGTGAATCAGCCCCAGCATTTT. It specifies CASSPLGQVNQPQHF.

The CDR3 spells CASSPGQGACEQYF. The CDR3 DNA is TGTGCCAGCAGCCCCGGACAGGGGGCCTGCGAGCAGTACTTC. The chain recombines TRBV6-5 with TRBJ2-7; 11 nucleotides line up with TRBD1. The junction had 7 bases not matched to a gene; V was cut back by 6 bases and J by 6 bases. CDR3 length equals 14 residues. Germline CDR1 and CDR2: MNHEY and SVGAGI.

This clone was picked up a small number of times. This chain's CDR3 is CASSTGKDRGLSYTF. CDR3 nucleotides: TGTGCCAGTAGTACGGGAAAAGACAGGGGATTAAGCTACACCTTC. The chain is built from TRBV19 and TRBJ1-2, with 8 bases matching TRBD1. V dropped 4 bases and J dropped 9; count of bases not matched to a gene: 13. The CDR3 loop spans 15 amino acids. Germline assignment: CDR1 LNHDA and CDR2 SQIVND (reference sequence).